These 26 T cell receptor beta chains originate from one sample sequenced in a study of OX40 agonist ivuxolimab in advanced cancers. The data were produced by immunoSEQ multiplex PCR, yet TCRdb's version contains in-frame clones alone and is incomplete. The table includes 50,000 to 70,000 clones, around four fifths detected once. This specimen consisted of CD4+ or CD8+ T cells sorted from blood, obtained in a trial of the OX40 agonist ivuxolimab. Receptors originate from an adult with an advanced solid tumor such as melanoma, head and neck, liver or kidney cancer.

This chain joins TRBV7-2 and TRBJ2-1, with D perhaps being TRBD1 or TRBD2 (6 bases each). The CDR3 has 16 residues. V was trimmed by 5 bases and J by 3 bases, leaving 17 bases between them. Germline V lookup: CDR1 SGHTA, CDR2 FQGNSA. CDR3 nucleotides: TGTGCCAGCAGCCCAAGGGGGGACCCCGTCTACAATGAGCAGTTCTTC. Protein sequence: CASSPRGDPVYNEQFF.

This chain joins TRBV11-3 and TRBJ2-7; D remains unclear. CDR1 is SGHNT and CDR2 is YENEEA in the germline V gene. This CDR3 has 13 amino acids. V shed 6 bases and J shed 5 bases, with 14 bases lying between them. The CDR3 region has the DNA TGTGCCAGCAGTGAGAACGGTGAAGACGAGCAGTACTTC. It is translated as CASSENGEDEQYF.

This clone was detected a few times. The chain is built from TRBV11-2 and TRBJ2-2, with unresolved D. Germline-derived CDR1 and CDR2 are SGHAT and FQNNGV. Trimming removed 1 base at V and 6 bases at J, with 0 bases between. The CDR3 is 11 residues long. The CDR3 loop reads CASSLAGELFF. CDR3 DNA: TGTGCCAGCAGCTTAGCCGGGGAGCTGTTTTTT.

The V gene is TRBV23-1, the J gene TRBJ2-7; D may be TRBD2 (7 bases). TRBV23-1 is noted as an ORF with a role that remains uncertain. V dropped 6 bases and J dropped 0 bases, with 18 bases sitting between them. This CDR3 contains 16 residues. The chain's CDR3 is CASSQRGGAYSYEQYF. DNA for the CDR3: TGCGCCAGCAGCCAGAGGGGGGGGGCGTACTCCTACGAGCAGTACTTC.

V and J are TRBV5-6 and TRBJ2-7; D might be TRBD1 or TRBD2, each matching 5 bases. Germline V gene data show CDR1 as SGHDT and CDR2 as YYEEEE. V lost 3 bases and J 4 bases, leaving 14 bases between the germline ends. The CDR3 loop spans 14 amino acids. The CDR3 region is CASSSGRQPYEQYF. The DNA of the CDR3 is TGTGCCAGCAGCTCGGGACGGCAGCCATACGAGCAGTACTTC.

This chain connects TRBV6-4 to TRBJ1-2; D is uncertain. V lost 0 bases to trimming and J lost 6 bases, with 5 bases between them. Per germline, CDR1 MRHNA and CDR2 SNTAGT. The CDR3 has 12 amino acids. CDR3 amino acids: CASSDSGDGYTF. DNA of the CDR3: TGTGCCAGCAGTGACTCCGGGGATGGCTACACCTTC.

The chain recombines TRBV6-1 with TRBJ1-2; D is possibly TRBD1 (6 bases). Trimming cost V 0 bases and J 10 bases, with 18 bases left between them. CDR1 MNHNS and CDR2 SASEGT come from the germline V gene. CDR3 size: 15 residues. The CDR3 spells CASSEAVRGKRDYTF. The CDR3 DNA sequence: TGTGCCAGCAGTGAAGCGGTCAGGGGTAAGAGAGACTACACCTTC.

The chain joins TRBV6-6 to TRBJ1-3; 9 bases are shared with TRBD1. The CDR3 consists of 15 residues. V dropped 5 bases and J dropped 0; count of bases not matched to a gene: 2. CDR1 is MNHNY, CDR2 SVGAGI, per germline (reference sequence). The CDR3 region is CASSPTGGSGNTIYF. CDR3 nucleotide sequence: TGTGCCAGCAGTCCGACAGGGGGCTCTGGAAACACCATATATTTT.

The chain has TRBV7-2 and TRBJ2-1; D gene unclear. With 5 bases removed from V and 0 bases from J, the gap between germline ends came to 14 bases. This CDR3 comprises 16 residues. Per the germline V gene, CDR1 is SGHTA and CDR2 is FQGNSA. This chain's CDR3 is CASSPSADSSYNEQFF. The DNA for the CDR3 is TGTGCCAGCAGCCCCTCTGCAGATAGCTCCTACAATGAGCAGTTCTTC.

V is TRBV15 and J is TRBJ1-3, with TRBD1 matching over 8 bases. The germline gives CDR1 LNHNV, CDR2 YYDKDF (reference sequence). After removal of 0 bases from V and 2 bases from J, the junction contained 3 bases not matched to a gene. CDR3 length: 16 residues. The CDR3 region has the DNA TGTGCCACCAGCAGAGACCCGACAGGGGCTGGAAACACCATATATTTT. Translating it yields CATSRDPTGAGNTIYF.

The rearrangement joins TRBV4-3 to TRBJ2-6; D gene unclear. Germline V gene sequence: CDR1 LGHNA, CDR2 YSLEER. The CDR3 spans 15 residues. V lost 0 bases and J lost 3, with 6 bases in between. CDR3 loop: CASSQEPGGANVLTF. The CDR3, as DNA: TGCGCCAGCAGCCAAGAACCCGGTGGGGCCAACGTCCTGACTTTC.

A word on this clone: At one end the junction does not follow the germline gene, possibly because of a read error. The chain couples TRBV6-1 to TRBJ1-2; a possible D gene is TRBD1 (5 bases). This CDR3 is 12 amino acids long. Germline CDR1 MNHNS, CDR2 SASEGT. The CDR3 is CASSQGDYCYTF. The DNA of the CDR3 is TGTGCCAGCAGTCAGGGAGACTATTGCTACACCTTC.

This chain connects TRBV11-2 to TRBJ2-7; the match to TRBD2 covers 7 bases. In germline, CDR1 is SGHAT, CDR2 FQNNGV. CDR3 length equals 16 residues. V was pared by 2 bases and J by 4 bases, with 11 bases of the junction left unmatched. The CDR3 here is CASSLRLAESIYEQYF. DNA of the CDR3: TGTGCCAGCAGCTTAAGGCTAGCGGAGTCTATTTACGAGCAGTACTTC.

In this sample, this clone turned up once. The CDR3 region is CASSGTSSETQYF. The CDR3 DNA is TGTGCCAGCAGCGGGACTAGCTCAGAGACCCAGTACTTC. The rearrangement uses TRBV5-6 and TRBJ2-5; 9 nucleotides align to TRBD2. The V gene's germline CDR1 is SGHDT and CDR2 YYEEEE. The CDR3 runs to 13 residues. V shed 4 bases and J 4 bases; nucleotides not matched to a gene: 2.

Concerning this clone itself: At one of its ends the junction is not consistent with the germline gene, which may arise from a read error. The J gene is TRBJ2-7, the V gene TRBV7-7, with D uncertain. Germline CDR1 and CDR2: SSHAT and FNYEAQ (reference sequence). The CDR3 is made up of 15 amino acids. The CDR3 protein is CASSLHRKIKCEQYF. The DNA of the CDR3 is TGTGCTAGCAGCTTACACCGAAAAATTAAATGCGAGCAGTACTTC.

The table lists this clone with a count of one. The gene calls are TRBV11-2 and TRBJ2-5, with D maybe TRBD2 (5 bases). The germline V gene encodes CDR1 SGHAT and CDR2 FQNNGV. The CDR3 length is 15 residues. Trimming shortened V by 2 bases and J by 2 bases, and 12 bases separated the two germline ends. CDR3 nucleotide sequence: TGTGCCAGCAGCTTAAGGAGAGGGATTCAAGAGACCCAGTACTTC. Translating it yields CASSLRRGIQETQYF.

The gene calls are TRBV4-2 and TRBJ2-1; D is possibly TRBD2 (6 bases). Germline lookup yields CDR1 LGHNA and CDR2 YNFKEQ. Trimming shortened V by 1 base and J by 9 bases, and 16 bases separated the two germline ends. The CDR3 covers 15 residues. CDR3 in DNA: TGTGCCAGCAGCCAAGCTATTACACCGCGGGGTGAGCAGTTCTTC. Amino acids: CASSQAITPRGEQFF.

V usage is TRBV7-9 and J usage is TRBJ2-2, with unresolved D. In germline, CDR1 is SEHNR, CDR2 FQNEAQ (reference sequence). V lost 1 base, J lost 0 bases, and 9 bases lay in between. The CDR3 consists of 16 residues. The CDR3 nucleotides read TGTGCCAGCAGCTTAGGGCGAGGTCCGAACACCGGGGAGCTGTTTTTT. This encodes CASSLGRGPNTGELFF.

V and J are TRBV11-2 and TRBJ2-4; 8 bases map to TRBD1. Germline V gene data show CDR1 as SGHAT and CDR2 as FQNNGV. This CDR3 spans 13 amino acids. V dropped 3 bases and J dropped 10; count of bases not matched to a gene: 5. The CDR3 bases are TGTGCCAGCAGCTTCGGGACAGGAGGGATTCAGTACTTC. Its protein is CASSFGTGGIQYF. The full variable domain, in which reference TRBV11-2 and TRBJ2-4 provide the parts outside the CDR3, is EAGVAQSPRYKIIEKRQSVAFWCNPISGHATLYWYQQILGQGPKLLIQFQNNGVVDDSQLPKDRFSAERLKGVDSTLKIQPAKLEDSAVYLCASSFGTGGIQYFGAGTRLSVL.

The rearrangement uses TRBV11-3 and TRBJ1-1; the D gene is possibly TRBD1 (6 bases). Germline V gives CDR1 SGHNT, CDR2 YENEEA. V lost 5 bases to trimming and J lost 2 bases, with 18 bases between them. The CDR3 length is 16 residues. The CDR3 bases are TGTGCCAGCAGCCCCGAGGGACACCGGTATAACACTGAAGCTTTCTTT. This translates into CASSPEGHRYNTEAFF.

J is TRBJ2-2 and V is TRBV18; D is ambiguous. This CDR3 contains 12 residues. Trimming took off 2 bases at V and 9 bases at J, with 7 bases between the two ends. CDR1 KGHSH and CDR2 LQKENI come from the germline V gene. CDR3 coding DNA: TGTGCCAGCTCACCATCGGTCAGGGAGCTGTTTTTT. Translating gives CASSPSVRELFF.

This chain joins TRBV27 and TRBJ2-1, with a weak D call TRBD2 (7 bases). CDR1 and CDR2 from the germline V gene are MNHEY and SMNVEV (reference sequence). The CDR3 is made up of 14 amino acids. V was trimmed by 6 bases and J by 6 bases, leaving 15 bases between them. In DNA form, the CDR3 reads TGTGCCAGCAGACTGGGGCGGGGGCTCAATGAGCAGTTCTTC. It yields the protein CASRLGRGLNEQFF.

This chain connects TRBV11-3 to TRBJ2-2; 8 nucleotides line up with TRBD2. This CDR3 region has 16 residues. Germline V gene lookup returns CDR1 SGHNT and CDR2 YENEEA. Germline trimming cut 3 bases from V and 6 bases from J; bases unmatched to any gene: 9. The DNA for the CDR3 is TGTGCCAGCAGCTTCAGTGTAGCGGGAAATTCCGGGGAGCTGTTTTTT. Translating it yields CASSFSVAGNSGELFF.

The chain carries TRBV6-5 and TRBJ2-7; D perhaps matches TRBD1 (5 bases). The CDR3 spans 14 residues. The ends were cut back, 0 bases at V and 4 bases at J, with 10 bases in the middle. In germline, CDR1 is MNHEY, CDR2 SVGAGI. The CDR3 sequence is CASSYSDSSYEQYF. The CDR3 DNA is TGTGCCAGCAGTTACTCTGACAGCTCGTACGAGCAGTACTTC.

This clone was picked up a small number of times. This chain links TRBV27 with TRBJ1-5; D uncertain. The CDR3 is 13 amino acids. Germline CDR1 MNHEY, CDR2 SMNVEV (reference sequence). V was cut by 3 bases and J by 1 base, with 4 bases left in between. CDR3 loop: CASSFKSNQPQHF. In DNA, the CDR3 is TGTGCCAGCAGTTTCAAGAGCAATCAGCCCCAGCATTTT.

The CDR3 DNA follows: TGTCCCGGGAGGGTTAAGGGGTTTTCTCAGCCCCAGCATTTT. The encoded protein is CPGRVKGFSQPQHF. This chain joins TRBV27 and TRBJ1-5; a possible D gene is TRBD1 (5 bases). This CDR3 region has 14 residues. The germline CDR1 and CDR2 sequences are MNHEY and SMNVEV (reference sequence).